The T cell receptor (beta chain) described here comes from a study of shared clonotypes between healthy human individuals. Worth noting for this clone: Antigen specificity is unknown.

Libraries were prepared by immunoSEQ multiplex PCR; TCRdb keeps only in-frame clonotypes and omits some of them. Of about 680,000 clones listed, 72% are singletons. Germline lookup yields CDR1 SGHRS and CDR2 YFSETQ. V was clipped by 0 bases and J by 5 bases, with 21 bases between them. CDR3 length: 17 residues. The donors, healthy adults who were HIV-negative, had experienced no recent acute infections or vaccinations. Study findings and constraints: Estimated richness values were generally larger in naive subsets than in memory subsets. Among donors, the sharing of clonotypes was expected to be influenced by sequencing depth.

The sample consisted of memory CD4+ T cells sorted from blood. Noted subset: CD45RA-negative fraction. The receptor comes from a woman in her twenties or thirties in good health. The genes are TRBV5-1 and TRBJ2-7; D might be TRBD1 (6 bases). CDR3 residues: CASSLAAGASFGDEQYF. The CDR3, as DNA: TGCGCCAGCAGCTTGGCTGCAGGGGCCTCTTTTGGCGACGAGCAGTACTTC. Looking up the rest from reference TRBV5-1 and TRBJ2-7 gives the full variable domain: KAGVTQTPRYLIKTRGQQVTLSCSPISGHRSVSWYQQTPGQGLQFLFEYFSETQRNKGNFPGRFSGRQFSNSRSEMNVSTLELGDSALYLCASSLAAGASFGDEQYFGPGTRLTVT.